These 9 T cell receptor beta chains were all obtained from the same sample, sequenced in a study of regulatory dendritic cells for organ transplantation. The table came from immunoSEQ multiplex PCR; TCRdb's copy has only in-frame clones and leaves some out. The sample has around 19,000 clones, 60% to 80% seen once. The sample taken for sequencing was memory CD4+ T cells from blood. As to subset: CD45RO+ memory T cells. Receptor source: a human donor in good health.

DNA of the CDR3: TGTGCCAGCTCATTATCTAGCGGGGGAAGCACAGATACGCAGTATTTT. This gives the protein CASSLSSGGSTDTQYF. The rearrangement joins TRBV18 to TRBJ2-3; 10 nucleotides match TRBD2. The J segment lost 0 bases and the V segment lost 5 bases, leaving 5 bases of the junction unmatched. The CDR3 has 16 amino acids. CDR1 is KGHSH, CDR2 LQKENI, per germline.

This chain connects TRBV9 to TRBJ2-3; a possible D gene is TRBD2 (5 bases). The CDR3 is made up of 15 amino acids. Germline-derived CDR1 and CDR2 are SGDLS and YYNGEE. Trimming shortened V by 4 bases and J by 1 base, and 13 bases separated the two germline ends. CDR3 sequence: CASSPRYGGTDTQYF. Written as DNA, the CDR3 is TGTGCCAGCAGCCCGCGATACGGGGGCACAGATACGCAGTATTTT.

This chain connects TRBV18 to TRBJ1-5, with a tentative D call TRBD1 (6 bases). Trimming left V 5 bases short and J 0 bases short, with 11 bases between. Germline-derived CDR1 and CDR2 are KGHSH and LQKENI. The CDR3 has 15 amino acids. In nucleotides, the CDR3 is TGTGCCAGCTCATCCGAGGGGGTTAGCAATCAGCCCCAGCATTTT. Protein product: CASSSEGVSNQPQHF. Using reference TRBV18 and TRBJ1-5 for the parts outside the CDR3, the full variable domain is NAGVMQNPRHLVRRRGQEARLRCSPMKGHSHVYWYRQLPEEGLKFMVYLQKENIIDESGMPKERFSAEFPKEGPSILRIQQVVRGDSAAYFCASSSEGVSNQPQHFGDGTRLSIL.

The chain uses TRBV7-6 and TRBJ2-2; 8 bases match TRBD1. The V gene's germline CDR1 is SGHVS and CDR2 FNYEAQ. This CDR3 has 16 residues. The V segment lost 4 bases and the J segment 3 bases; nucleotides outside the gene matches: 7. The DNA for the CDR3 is TGTGCCAGCAGCTCGGAGGACAGGGCCTACACCGGGGAGCTGTTTTTT. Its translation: CASSSEDRAYTGELFF. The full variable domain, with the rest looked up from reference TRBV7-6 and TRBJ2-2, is GAGVSQSPRYKVTKRGQDVALRCDPISGHVSLYWYRQALGQGPEFLTYFNYEAQQDKSGLPNDRFSAERPEGSISTLTIQRTEQRDSAMYRCASSSEDRAYTGELFFGEGSRLTVL.

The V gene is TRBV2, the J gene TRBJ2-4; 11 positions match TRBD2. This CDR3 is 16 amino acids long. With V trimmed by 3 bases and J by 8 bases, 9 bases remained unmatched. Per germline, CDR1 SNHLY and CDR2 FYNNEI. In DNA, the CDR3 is TGTGCCAGCAGTGAGACGTATAGCGGGGGGGCAGACATTCAGTACTTC. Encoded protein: CASSETYSGGADIQYF.

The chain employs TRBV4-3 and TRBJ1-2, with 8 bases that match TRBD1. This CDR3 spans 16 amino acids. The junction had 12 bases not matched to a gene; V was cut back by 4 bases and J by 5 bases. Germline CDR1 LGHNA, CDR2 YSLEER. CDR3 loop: CASSLSGGRGHYGYTF. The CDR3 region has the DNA TGCGCCAGCAGCCTCTCGGGGGGCAGGGGGCATTATGGCTACACCTTC.

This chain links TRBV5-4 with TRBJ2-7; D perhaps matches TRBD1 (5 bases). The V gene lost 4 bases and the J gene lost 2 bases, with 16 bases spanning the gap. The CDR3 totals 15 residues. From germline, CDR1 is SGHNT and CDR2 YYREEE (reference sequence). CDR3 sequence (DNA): TGTGCCAGCAGCCCCTTGGAAGGGGCCCCCTACGAGCAGTACTTC. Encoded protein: CASSPLEGAPYEQYF. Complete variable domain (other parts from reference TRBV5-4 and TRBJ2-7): ETGVTQSPTHLIKTRGQQVTLRCSSQSGHNTVSWYQQALGQGPQFIFQYYREEENGRGNFPPRFSGLQFPNYSSELNVNALELDDSALYLCASSPLEGAPYEQYFGPGTRLTVT.

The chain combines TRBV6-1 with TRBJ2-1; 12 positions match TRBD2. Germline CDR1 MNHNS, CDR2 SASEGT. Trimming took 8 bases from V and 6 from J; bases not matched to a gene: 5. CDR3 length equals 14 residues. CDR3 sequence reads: CASGLAGMTNEQFF. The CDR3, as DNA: TGTGCCAGCGGACTAGCGGGGATGACCAATGAGCAGTTCTTC.

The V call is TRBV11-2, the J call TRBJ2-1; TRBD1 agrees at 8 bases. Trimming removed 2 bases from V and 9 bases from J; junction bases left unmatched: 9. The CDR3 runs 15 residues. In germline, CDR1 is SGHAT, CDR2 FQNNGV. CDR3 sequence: CASSLIQGEIGEQFF. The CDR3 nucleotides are TGTGCCAGCAGCTTAATACAGGGGGAGATTGGTGAGCAGTTCTTC. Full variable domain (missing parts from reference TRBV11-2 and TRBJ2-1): EAGVAQSPRYKIIEKRQSVAFWCNPISGHATLYWYQQILGQGPKLLIQFQNNGVVDDSQLPKDRFSAERLKGVDSTLKIQPAKLEDSAVYLCASSLIQGEIGEQFFGPGTRLTVL.